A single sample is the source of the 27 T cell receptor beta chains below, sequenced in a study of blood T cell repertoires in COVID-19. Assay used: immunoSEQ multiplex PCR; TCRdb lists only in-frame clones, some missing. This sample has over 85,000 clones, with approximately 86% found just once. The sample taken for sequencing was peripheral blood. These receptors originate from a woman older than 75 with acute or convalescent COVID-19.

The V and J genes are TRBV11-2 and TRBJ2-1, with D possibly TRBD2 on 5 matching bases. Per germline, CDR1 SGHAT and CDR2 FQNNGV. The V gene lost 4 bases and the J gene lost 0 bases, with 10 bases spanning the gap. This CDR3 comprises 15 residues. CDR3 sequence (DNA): TGTGCCAGCAGCTCCGGACTTAGCTCCTACAATGAGCAGTTCTTC. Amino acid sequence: CASSSGLSSYNEQFF.

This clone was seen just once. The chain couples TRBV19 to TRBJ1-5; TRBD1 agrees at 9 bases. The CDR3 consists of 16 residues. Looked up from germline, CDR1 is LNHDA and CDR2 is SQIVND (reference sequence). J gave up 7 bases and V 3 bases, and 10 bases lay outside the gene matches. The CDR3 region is CASSIKGDREEQPQHF. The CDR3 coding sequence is TGTGCCAGTAGTATTAAGGGGGACAGGGAGGAACAGCCCCAGCATTTT. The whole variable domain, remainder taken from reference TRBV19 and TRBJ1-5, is DGGITQSPKYLFRKEGQNVTLSCEQNLNHDAMYWYRQDPGQGLRLIYYSQIVNDFQKGDIAEGYSVSREKKESFPLTVTSAQKNPTAFYLCASSIKGDREEQPQHFGDGTRLSIL.

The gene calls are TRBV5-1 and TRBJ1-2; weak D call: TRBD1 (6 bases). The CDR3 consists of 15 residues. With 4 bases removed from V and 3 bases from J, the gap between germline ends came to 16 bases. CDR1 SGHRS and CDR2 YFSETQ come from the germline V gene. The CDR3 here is CASSPGHRDDYGYTF. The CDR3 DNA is TGCGCCAGCAGCCCGGGACACAGAGACGACTATGGCTACACCTTC. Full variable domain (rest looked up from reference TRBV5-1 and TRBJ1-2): KAGVTQTPRYLIKTRGQQVTLSCSPISGHRSVSWYQQTPGQGLQFLFEYFSETQRNKGNFPGRFSGRQFSNSRSEMNVSTLELGDSALYLCASSPGHRDDYGYTFGSGTRLTVV.

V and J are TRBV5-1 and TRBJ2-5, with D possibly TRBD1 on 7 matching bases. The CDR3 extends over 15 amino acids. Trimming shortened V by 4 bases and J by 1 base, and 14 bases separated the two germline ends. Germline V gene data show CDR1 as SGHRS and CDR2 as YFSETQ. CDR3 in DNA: TGCGCCAGCAGCGATGGAGGGACAGCCCAAGAGACCCAGTACTTC. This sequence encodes CASSDGGTAQETQYF.

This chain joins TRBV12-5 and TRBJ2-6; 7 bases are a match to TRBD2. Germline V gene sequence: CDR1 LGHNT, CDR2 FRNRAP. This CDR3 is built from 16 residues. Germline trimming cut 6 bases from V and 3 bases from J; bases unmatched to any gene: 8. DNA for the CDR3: TGTGCTAGTGGCTTCCGCGGGGGTATTGGGGCCAACGTCCTGACTTTC. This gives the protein CASGFRGGIGANVLTF.

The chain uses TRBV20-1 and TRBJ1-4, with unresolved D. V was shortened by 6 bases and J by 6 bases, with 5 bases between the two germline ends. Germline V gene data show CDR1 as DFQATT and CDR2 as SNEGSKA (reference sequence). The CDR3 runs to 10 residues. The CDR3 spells CSAPYEKLFF. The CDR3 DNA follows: TGCAGTGCCCCCTATGAAAAACTGTTTTTT.

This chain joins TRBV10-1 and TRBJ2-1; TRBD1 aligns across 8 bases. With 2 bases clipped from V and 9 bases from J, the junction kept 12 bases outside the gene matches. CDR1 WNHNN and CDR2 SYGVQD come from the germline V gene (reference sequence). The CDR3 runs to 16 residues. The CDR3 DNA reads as TGCGCCAGCAGTGAGCCCCGGACAGGGTTTTTCACTGAGCAGTTCTTC. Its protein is CASSEPRTGFFTEQFF.

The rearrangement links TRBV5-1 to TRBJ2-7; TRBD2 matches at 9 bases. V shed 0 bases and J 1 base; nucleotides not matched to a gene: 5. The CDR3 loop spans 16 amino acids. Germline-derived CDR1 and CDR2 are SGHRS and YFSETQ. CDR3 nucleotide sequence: TGCGCCAGCAGCTTGGGCCTAGCGGGAAGATCCTACGAGCAGTACTTC. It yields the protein CASSLGLAGRSYEQYF.

CDR3 amino acids: CASSLQRGGPGDTQYF. CDR3 DNA sequence: TGTGCCAGCAGCCTTCAGCGGGGGGGCCCGGGAGATACGCAGTATTTT. The chain uses TRBV14 and TRBJ2-3, with TRBD2 identical over 10 bases. This CDR3 has 16 amino acids. Per germline, CDR1 SGHDN and CDR2 FVKESK. With V trimmed by 4 bases and J by 5 bases, 9 bases remained unmatched.

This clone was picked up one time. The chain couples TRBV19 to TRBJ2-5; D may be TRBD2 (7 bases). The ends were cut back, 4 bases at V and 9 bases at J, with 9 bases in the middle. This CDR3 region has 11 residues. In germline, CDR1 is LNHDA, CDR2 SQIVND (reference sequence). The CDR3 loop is CASSSGGPQYF. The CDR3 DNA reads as TGTGCCAGTAGTAGCGGGGGCCCCCAGTACTTC.

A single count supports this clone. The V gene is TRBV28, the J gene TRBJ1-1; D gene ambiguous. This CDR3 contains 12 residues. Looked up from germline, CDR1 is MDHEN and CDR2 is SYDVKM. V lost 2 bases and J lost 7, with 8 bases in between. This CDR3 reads CASSLGGGEAFF. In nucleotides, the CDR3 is TGTGCCAGCAGTTTAGGAGGCGGTGAAGCTTTCTTT.

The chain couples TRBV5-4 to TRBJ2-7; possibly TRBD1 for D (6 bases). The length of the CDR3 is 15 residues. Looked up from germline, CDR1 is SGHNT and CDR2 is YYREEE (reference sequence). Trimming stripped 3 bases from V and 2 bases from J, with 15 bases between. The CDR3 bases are TGTGCCAGCAGCTCCGCGACAGGCCTCCCCTACGAGCAGTACTTC. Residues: CASSSATGLPYEQYF.

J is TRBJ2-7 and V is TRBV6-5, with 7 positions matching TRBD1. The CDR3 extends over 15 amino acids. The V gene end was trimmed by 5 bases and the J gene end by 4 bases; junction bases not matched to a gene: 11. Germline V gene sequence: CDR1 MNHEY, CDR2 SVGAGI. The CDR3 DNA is TGTGCCAGCAGTAGATACCGGGACAGCGCGTACGAGCAGTACTTC. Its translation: CASSRYRDSAYEQYF.

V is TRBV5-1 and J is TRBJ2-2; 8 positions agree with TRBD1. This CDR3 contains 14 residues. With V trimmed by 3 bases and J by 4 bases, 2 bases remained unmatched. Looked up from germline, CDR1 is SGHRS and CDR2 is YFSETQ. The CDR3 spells CASSWTGITGELFF. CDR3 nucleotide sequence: TGCGCCAGCAGCTGGACAGGGATCACCGGGGAGCTGTTTTTT.

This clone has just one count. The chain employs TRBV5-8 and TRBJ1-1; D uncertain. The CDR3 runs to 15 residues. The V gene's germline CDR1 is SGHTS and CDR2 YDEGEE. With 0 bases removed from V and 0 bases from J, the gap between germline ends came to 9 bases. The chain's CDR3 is CASSLALYMNTEAFF. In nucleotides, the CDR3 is TGTGCCAGCAGCTTGGCCCTATATATGAACACTGAAGCTTTCTTT.

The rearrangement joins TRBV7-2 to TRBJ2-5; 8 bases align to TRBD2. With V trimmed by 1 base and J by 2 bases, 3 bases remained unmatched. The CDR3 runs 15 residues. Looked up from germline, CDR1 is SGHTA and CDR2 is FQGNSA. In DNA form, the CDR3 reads TGTGCCAGCAGCTTAGAAGCGGGGGATCAAGAGACCCAGTACTTC. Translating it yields CASSLEAGDQETQYF.

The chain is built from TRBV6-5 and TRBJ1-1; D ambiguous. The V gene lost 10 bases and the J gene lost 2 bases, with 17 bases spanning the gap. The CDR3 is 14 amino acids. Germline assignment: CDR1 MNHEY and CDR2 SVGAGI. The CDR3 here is CATADRGGNTEAFF. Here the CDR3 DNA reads TGTGCCACGGCGGATCGAGGTGGCAACACTGAAGCTTTCTTT.

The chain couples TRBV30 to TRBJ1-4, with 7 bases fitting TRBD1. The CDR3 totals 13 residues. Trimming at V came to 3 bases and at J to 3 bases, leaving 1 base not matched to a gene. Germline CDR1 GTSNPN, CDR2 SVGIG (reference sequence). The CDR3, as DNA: TGTGCCTGGAGGACAGGGCCTAATGAAAAACTGTTTTTT. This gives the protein CAWRTGPNEKLFF.

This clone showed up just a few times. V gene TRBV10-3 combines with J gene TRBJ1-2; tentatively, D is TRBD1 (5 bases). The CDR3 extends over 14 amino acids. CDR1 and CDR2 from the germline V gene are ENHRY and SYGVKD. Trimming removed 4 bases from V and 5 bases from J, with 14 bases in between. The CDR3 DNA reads TGTGCCATCAGTGCCGAGATGGGGCTTTATGGCTACACCTTC. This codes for CAISAEMGLYGYTF.

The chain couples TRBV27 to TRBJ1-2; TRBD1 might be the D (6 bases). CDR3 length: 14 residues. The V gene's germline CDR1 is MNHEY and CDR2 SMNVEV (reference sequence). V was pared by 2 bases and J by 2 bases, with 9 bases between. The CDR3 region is CASSLTGRNYGYTF. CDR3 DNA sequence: TGTGCCAGCAGTTTAACAGGGAGAAACTATGGCTACACCTTC.

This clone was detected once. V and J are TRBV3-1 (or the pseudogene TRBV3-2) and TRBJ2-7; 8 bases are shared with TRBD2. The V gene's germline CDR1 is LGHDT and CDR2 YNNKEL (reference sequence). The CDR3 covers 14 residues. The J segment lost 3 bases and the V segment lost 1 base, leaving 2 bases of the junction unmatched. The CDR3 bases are TGTGCCAGCAGCCAAGCCGGGGGGGACTACGAGCAGTACTTC. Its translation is CASSQAGGDYEQYF.

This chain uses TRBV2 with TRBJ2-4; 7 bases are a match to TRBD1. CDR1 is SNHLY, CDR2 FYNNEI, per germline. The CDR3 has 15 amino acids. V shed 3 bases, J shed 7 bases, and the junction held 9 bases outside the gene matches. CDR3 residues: CASSDGDRRINIQYF. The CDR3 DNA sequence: TGTGCCAGCAGTGACGGGGACAGAAGGATCAACATTCAGTACTTC.

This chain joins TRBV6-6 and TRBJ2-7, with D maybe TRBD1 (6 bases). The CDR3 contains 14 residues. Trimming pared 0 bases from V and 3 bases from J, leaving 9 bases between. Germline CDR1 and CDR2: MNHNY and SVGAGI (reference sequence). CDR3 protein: CASSYSGTNYEQYF. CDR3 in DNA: TGTGCCAGCAGTTACTCAGGGACAAACTACGAGCAGTACTTC.

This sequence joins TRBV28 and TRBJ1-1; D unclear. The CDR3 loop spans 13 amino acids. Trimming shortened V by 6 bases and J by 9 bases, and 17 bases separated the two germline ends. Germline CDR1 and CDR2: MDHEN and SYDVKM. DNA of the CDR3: TGTGCCAGCAGCTCTCGCCGGAGGGAGCAAGCTTTCTTT. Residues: CASSSRRREQAFF.

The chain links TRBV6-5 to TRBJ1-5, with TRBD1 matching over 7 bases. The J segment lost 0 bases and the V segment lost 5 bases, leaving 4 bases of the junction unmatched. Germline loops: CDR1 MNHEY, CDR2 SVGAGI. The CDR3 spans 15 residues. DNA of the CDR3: TGTGCCAGCAGTCGGGACAGTTATAGCAATCAGCCCCAGCATTTT. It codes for CASSRDSYSNQPQHF.

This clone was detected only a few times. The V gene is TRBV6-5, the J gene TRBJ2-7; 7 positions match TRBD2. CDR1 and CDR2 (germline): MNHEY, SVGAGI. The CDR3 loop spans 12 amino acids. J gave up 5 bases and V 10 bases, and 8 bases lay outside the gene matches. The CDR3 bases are TGTGCCACCTCACTAGCGTTGAACGAGCAGTACTTC. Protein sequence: CATSLALNEQYF.

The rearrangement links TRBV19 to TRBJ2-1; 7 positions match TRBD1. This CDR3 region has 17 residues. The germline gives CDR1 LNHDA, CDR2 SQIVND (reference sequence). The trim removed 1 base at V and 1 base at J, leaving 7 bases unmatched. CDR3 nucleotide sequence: TGTGCCAGTAGTATAGGACAGGGAAGCCGATCCTACAATGAGCAGTTCTTC. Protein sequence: CASSIGQGSRSYNEQFF.